Each of the 19 T cell receptor beta chains below was sequenced from the same sample in a study of CD8+ T cells in alopecia areata. Extracted RNA was reverse transcribed into cDNA, the sequencing template. The protocol was immunoSEQ multiplex PCR, while the TCRdb copy is restricted to in-frame clones and leaves out a portion. The sample includes 30,000 to 45,000 clones, around half of them seen just once. CD25+CD127- cells were sorted from CD4+ cells in about 5 patients. Sequencing was performed on CD4+ Tregs sorted from blood. These receptors originate from a human donor with alopecia areata.

The table lists this clone with a few counts. This chain connects TRBV7-3 to TRBJ1-2; D is possibly TRBD1 (5 bases). The V end was cut by 4 bases, the J end by 8 bases, with 17 bases between. Germline lookup yields CDR1 SGHTA and CDR2 FQGTGA. The CDR3 contains 14 residues. The CDR3 DNA reads TGTGCCAGCAGCTCGGGACCAACCAGCCAAGGCTACACCTTC. Translated, it gives CASSSGPTSQGYTF.

This clone occurred a few times. This chain uses TRBV7-9 with TRBJ2-1; no reliable D call. V lost 6 bases to trimming and J lost 13 bases, with 13 bases between them. The CDR3 is made up of 11 amino acids. In germline, CDR1 is SEHNR, CDR2 FQNEAQ (reference sequence). The DNA of the CDR3 is TGTGCCAGCAGATACGGTGTAGTTCAGTTCTTC. Residues: CASRYGVVQFF.

The DNA for the CDR3 is TGTGCCAGCAGCTTCCGAGCCTCCTTTACCGGGCAGTACTTC. This translates into CASSFRASFTGQYF. V gene TRBV5-4 combines with J gene TRBJ2-7, with D hard to call. V was clipped by 2 bases and J by 9 bases, with 18 bases between them. Per the germline V gene, CDR1 is SGHNT and CDR2 is YYREEE (reference sequence). CDR3 length: 14 amino acids. The variable domain in full, completed from reference TRBV5-4 and TRBJ2-7, reads ETGVTQSPTHLIKTRGQQVTLRCSSQSGHNTVSWYQQALGQGPQFIFQYYREEENGRGNFPPRFSGLQFPNYSSELNVNALELDDSALYLCASSFRASFTGQYFGPGTRLTVT.

This clone was seen a few times. This chain uses TRBV2 with TRBJ2-7, with D perhaps TRBD1 (5 bases). V lost 6 bases to trimming and J lost 6 bases, with 15 bases between them. This CDR3 has 13 amino acids. Germline values: CDR1 SNHLY, CDR2 FYNNEI. DNA for the CDR3: TGTGCCAGCAGAACCAGGGTGTCGGGCGAGCAGTACTTC. Protein product: CASRTRVSGEQYF.

The chain uses TRBV4-2 and TRBJ1-2; TRBD1 might be the D (6 bases). The V end lost 1 base, the J end lost 8 bases, and 20 bases lay between the germline ends. CDR3 size: 16 residues. Germline CDR1 reads LGHNA; CDR2 reads YNFKEQ. The CDR3, as DNA: TGTGCCAGCAGCCAAGGGCTGATTAACAGGGTAGGCGGCTACACCTTC. Translating gives CASSQGLINRVGGYTF.

V gene TRBV29-1 combines with J gene TRBJ2-1; D gene uncertain. This CDR3 is built from 13 residues. Germline V gene data show CDR1 as SQVTM and CDR2 as ANQGSEA. V shed 4 bases and J shed 3 bases, with 10 bases lying between them. In nucleotides, the CDR3 is TGCAGCGTTGCCCCGGTGGGCTACAATGAGCAGTTCTTC. Translating gives CSVAPVGYNEQFF.

The chain carries TRBV7-2 and TRBJ1-5, with D hard to call. The CDR3 sequence is 13 residues long. CDR1 and CDR2 from the germline V gene are SGHTA and FQGNSA. With 2 bases removed from V and 6 bases from J, the gap between germline ends came to 8 bases. The CDR3, as DNA: TGTGCCAGCAGCTTAATGGTCGGTCAGCCCCAGCATTTT. This gives the protein CASSLMVGQPQHF.

In this sample, this clone is medium-sized. In the same sample, other DNA sequences code for this CDR3. The V call is TRBV7-2, the J call TRBJ1-2; the match to TRBD1 covers 11 bases. J was trimmed by 3 bases and V by 1 base; bases with no gene match: 4. Germline CDR1 and CDR2: SGHTA and FQGNSA. CDR3 length: 16 residues. The chain's CDR3 is CASSLVAGQGDYGYTF. The DNA of the CDR3 is TGTGCCAGCAGCTTAGTGGCGGGACAGGGGGACTATGGCTACACCTTC. Together with reference TRBV7-2 and TRBJ1-2, the CDR3 gives the full variable domain: GAGVSQSPSNKVTEKGKDVELRCDPISGHTALYWYRQSLGQGLEFLIYFQGNSAPDKSGLPSDRFSAERTGGSVSTLTIQRTQQEDSAVYLCASSLVAGQGDYGYTFGSGTRLTVV.

V gene TRBV7-2 combines with J gene TRBJ1-2; tentatively, D is TRBD1 (5 bases). The CDR3 runs to 13 residues. CDR1 is SGHTA, CDR2 FQGNSA, per germline. V lost 7 bases and J 8 bases, leaving 17 bases between the germline ends. The CDR3 DNA follows: TGTGCCAGCATCGATGATGCCAGGGTCGGCTACACCTTC. Amino acid sequence: CASIDDARVGYTF.

The chain couples TRBV7-8 to TRBJ2-3; TRBD2 agrees at 9 bases. The germline V gene encodes CDR1 SGHVS and CDR2 FQNEAQ. The CDR3 extends over 16 amino acids. With V trimmed by 1 base and J by 6 bases, 8 bases remained unmatched. Here the CDR3 DNA reads TGTGCCAGCAGCTTAGGAGCGGGGGGACTCTGGGATACGCAGTATTTT. It encodes CASSLGAGGLWDTQYF. The whole variable domain, remainder taken from reference TRBV7-8 and TRBJ2-3, is GAGVSQSPRYKVAKRGQDVALRCDPISGHVSLFWYQQALGQGPEFLTYFQNEAQLDKSGLPSDRFFAERPEGSVSTLKIQRTQQEDSAVYLCASSLGAGGLWDTQYFGPGTRLTVL.

This clone appeared a single time. The rearrangement uses TRBV6-5 and TRBJ1-1, with D hard to call. The germline V gene has CDR1 MNHEY and CDR2 SVGAGI. V lost 2 bases to trimming and J lost 5 bases, with 3 bases between them. There are 11 residues in the CDR3. CDR3 bases: TGTGCCAGCAGTTACCTAACTGAAGCTTTCTTT. It encodes CASSYLTEAFF.

This clone was picked up one time. The J gene is TRBJ1-6, the V gene TRBV5-1, with D hard to call. This CDR3 is 14 amino acids long. Germline V gene lookup returns CDR1 SGHRS and CDR2 YFSETQ. Trimming stripped 0 bases from V and 4 bases from J, with 5 bases between. CDR3 protein: CASSLGGYNSPLHF. Written as DNA, the CDR3 is TGCGCCAGCAGCTTGGGAGGGTATAATTCACCCCTCCACTTT.

Judged by abundance, this clone is medium-sized. This chain links TRBV11-2 with TRBJ2-2, with D unclear. Germline V gene sequence: CDR1 SGHAT, CDR2 FQNNGV. The ends were cut back, 2 bases at V and 7 bases at J, with 2 bases in the middle. There are 11 residues in the CDR3. The CDR3 DNA sequence: TGTGCCAGCAGCTTACTCGGGGAGCTGTTTTTT. Translation: CASSLLGELFF. The full variable domain, rest sourced from reference TRBV11-2 and TRBJ2-2, is EAGVAQSPRYKIIEKRQSVAFWCNPISGHATLYWYQQILGQGPKLLIQFQNNGVVDDSQLPKDRFSAERLKGVDSTLKIQPAKLEDSAVYLCASSLLGELFFGEGSRLTVL.

This sequence joins TRBV5-1 and TRBJ2-3; TRBD1 or TRBD2 may be the D gene (6 bases each). The CDR3 length is 15 residues. Germline loops: CDR1 SGHRS, CDR2 YFSETQ. The ends were cut back, 2 bases at V and 2 bases at J, with 12 bases in the middle. The CDR3 nucleotides read TGCGCCAGCAGCTTAAGGGGGGAATTCACAGATACGCAGTATTTT. Its protein is CASSLRGEFTDTQYF. The full variable domain, with the rest looked up from reference TRBV5-1 and TRBJ2-3, is KAGVTQTPRYLIKTRGQQVTLSCSPISGHRSVSWYQQTPGQGLQFLFEYFSETQRNKGNFPGRFSGRQFSNSRSEMNVSTLELGDSALYLCASSLRGEFTDTQYFGPGTRLTVL.

This clone was seen a few times. The genes are TRBV4-3 and TRBJ2-3; 13 nucleotides align to TRBD2. CDR1 LGHNA and CDR2 YSLEER come from the germline V gene. Trimming removed 3 bases from V and 3 bases from J; junction bases left unmatched: 3. This CDR3 is 16 amino acids long. For the CDR3, the DNA is TGCGCCAGCAGCCAGGTGGGACTAGCGGGGACAGATACGCAGTATTTT. Encoded protein: CASSQVGLAGTDTQYF.

The V gene is TRBV4-1, the J gene TRBJ2-2, with D uncertain. This CDR3 comprises 15 residues. Germline V gene sequence: CDR1 MGHRA, CDR2 YSYEKL. Trimming stripped 6 bases from V and 5 bases from J, with 16 bases between. The chain's CDR3 is CASRPILVGTGELFF. The CDR3 coding sequence is TGCGCCAGCAGGCCCATCCTGGTGGGGACCGGGGAGCTGTTTTTT.

About this clone: Other DNA sequences in this sample translate to the same CDR3. The chain carries TRBV7-9 and TRBJ2-3; D remains unclear. CDR3 length: 12 residues. Per the germline V gene, CDR1 is SEHNR and CDR2 is FQNEAQ (reference sequence). V was shortened by 2 bases and J by 4 bases, with 4 bases between the two germline ends. CDR3 protein: CASSLFADTQYF. CDR3 DNA: TGTGCCAGCAGCTTATTCGCAGATACGCAGTATTTT.

The chain has TRBV30 and TRBJ2-1, with D maybe TRBD2 (6 bases). The germline V and J ends were trimmed by 2 bases and 3 bases, with 8 bases remaining between them. The CDR3 runs 13 residues. Germline lookup yields CDR1 GTSNPN and CDR2 SVGIG (reference sequence). The CDR3 spells CAWSRGIYNEQFF. As DNA, the CDR3 is TGTGCCTGGAGTCGGGGGATCTACAATGAGCAGTTCTTC.

The J gene is TRBJ2-3, the V gene TRBV4-1; TRBD2 aligns across 7 bases. Germline V lookup: CDR1 MGHRA, CDR2 YSYEKL. The CDR3 is 16 residues long. The V and J ends lost 8 bases and 5 bases, in that order; junction bases with no gene match: 16. CDR3 DNA sequence: TGCGCCAGCGCTCCCTCTCTAGCGGAGAGGGGAGATACGCAGTATTTT. Translation gives CASAPSLAERGDTQYF.